These T cell receptor beta chains were read from a single sample in a study of high-grade serous ovarian cancer treatment subgroups. Clones were sequenced by immunoSEQ multiplex PCR, and TCRdb holds only the in-frame ones, with some missing. The table lists 18,000 or so clones, around 80% of them singletons, with about 6% in the top ten. Material: tumor tissue. The receptors shown here come from a human donor with high-grade serous ovarian cancer. CDR3s include the opening cysteine and the closing phenylalanine or tryptophan. Fields, in order: V gene, CDR3 protein.

v_gene: TRBV5-5; CDR3aa: CASRGLANAKQYF
v_gene: TRBV7-3; CDR3aa: CASSWPGAGELFF
v_gene: TRBV4-3; CDR3aa: CASSRLAGVGSYNEQFF
v_gene: TRBV29-1; CDR3aa: CSVDPGAGSTDTQYF
v_gene: TRBV7-6; CDR3aa: CASSPSGNSNYGYTF
v_gene: TRBV4-3; CDR3aa: CASSQETGNWNYGYTF
v_gene: TRBV27; CDR3aa: CASSGGQGSNYGYTF
v_gene: TRBV4-3; CDR3aa: CASSQGEVYNEQFF
v_gene: TRBV15; CDR3aa: CATSRGQIGAGNQPQHF
v_gene: TRBV7-2; CDR3aa: CASKTVQEGEAFF
v_gene: TRBV11-2; CDR3aa: CASSLTAGRNTEAFF
v_gene: TRBV11-2; CDR3aa: CASSPPVLAGYNEQFF
v_gene: TRBV12-2; CDR3aa: CASRLENVTDTQYF
v_gene: TRBV11-3; CDR3aa: CASSLDLSQGSTEAFF
v_gene: TRBV2; CDR3aa: CASSETWTRDYGYTF
v_gene: TRBV28; CDR3aa: CASSVTATTNEKLFF
v_gene: TRBV28; CDR3aa: CASSRRDRIYYGYTF
v_gene: TRBV29-1; CDR3aa: CSVEPGRNEQFF
v_gene: TRBV7-7; CDR3aa: CASSLTENTEAFF
v_gene: TRBV7-2; CDR3aa: CASSSRQGRGYTDTQYF
v_gene: TRBV18; CDR3aa: CASSPLEPTDTQYF
v_gene: TRBV13; CDR3aa: CASSLGTSGPLDEQFF
v_gene: TRBV10-3; CDR3aa: CAISQQGASNTGELFF
v_gene: TRBV30; CDR3aa: CACPTGRLGGYTF
v_gene: TRBV6-5; CDR3aa: CASSYSGSGGASGQYF
v_gene: TRBV7-9; CDR3aa: CASSLVEGSTEAFF
v_gene: TRBV14; CDR3aa: CASSLKNLTGPYGYTF
v_gene: TRBV7-3; CDR3aa: CASSLGEGNTEAFF
v_gene: TRBV5-4; CDR3aa: CASSWGGDGALEQFF
v_gene: TRBV18; CDR3aa: CASSPSRGRTSGSEAFF
v_gene: TRBV7-2; CDR3aa: CASSLERGTEAFF
v_gene: TRBV6-5; CDR3aa: CASKETPNQPQHF